A selection of T cell receptor beta chains follows, all from one sample in a study of CD8+CD57+ T cells in acquired aplastic anemia. TCRdb re-derived calls from the reads in MiXCR, one entry per CDR3 protein. This sample has 200,000 or so distinct CDR3 sequences, with about 64% found just once. The sample was sorted CD4+, CD8+, or CD8+CD57+ T cells (not recorded which) from PBMCs. The source is a human donor with severe aplastic anemia or a healthy control (not recorded which). CDR3s include the opening cysteine and the closing phenylalanine or tryptophan. D genes are given only for firm matches. Clone size is stated in some rows and not others, as once, few, many or a class when expanded.

J | D | size | V | DNA | CDR3
TRBJ2-3 | TRBD2 | . | TRBV7-9 | TGTGCCAGCAGCTTAGCGGTTAGCGGGCTGTACACAGATACGCAGTATTTT | CASSLAVSGLYTDTQYF
TRBJ1-2 | . | . | TRBV7-9 | TGTGCCAGCAGCTTAGGCGAGGGGACCTACTATGGCTACACCTTC | CASSLGEGTYYGYTF
TRBJ2-1 | TRBD2 | once | TRBV7-3 | TGTGCCAGCAGCGTCAGCGGGGGGACTTACAATGAGCAGTTCTTC | CASSVSGGTYNEQFF
TRBJ2-1 | TRBD2 | many | TRBV7-9 | TGTGCCAGCAGCCCTTCCGGGACTAAGAAGTTCTTC | CASSPSGTKKFF
TRBJ1-2 | TRBD1 | once | TRBV15 | TGTGCCACCAGCAGAGACGTCAGGGGGCAGGGCTACACCTTC | CATSRDVRGQGYTF
TRBJ2-5 | . | . | TRBV5-8 | TGTGCCAGCACTCCTGACATGGCCCAGTACTTC | CASTPDMAQYF
TRBJ1-1 | . | many | TRBV5-8 | TGTGCCAGCAGCTTTACATCTGAAGCTTTCTTT | CASSFTSEAFF
TRBJ2-2 | . | . | TRBV5-1 | TGCGCCAGCAGCTCCTCTAGTACTGCCGGGGAGCTGTTTTTT | CASSSSSTAGELFF
TRBJ2-7 | TRBD2 | once | TRBV7-9 | TGTGCCAGCAGCTCCCCGGAGCGGGAGGGCCTATACGAGCAGTACTTC | CASSSPEREGLYEQYF
TRBJ1-6 | . | . | TRBV11-3 | TGTGCCAGCAGCTTCATCAGGGACAATTCACCCCTCCACTTT | CASSFIRDNSPLHF
TRBJ2-7 | TRBD1 | . | TRBV24-1 | TGTGCCACCAGTGATCCGGGACAGAGTCCTTACGAGCAGTACTTC | CATSDPGQSPYEQYF
TRBJ2-1 | . | many | TRBV9 | TGTGCCAGCAGCGTAGAGGCAGGCGGCGACAATGAGCAGTTCTTC | CASSVEAGGDNEQFF
TRBJ2-7 | TRBD1 | once | TRBV6-1 | TGTGCCAGCAGTGACGGCCGGGACAGGGGGGAGCAGTACTTC | CASSDGRDRGEQYF
TRBJ1-5 | TRBD1 | . | TRBV2 | TGTGCCAGCGGCCGGGACAGGGAGGGTTGGGATAGGTTTCAGCCCCAGCATTTT | CASGRDREGWDRFQPQHF
TRBJ1-1 | . | . | TRBV6-2/TRBV6-3 | TGTGCCAGCTCGGTGAGAACAGGTCTTGAAGCTTTCTTT | CASSVRTGLEAFF
TRBJ1-5 | TRBD1 | . | TRBV7-2 | TGTGCCAGCAGATCCGGGACAGCGCACGATCAGCCCCAGCATTTT | CASRSGTAHDQPQHF
TRBJ2-7 | . | . | TRBV19 | TGTGCCAGTAGTCCCTCGAGGGGTTACGAGCAGTACTTC | CASSPSRGYEQYF
TRBJ2-7 | . | many | TRBV25-1 | TGTGCCAGCAGTGTGTCACAGGATTACGAGCAGTACTTC | CASSVSQDYEQYF
TRBJ1-2 | TRBD1 | . | TRBV20-1 | TGCAGTGCTAGTACAGGGGAAGGTGACTATGGCTACACCTTC | CSASTGEGDYGYTF
TRBJ1-1 | TRBD1 | . | TRBV29-1 | TGCAGCGTCCTCATCGGGACAGGGCGGAACACTGAAGCTTTCTTT | CSVLIGTGRNTEAFF
TRBJ2-7 | TRBD1 | once | TRBV9 | TGCGCCAGCAGCCAAGAGGACAGGTACGACGAGCAGTACTTC | CASSQEDRYDEQYF
TRBJ2-3 | . | . | TRBV2 | TGTGCCAGCAGGCCTCCATCCACAGATACGCAGTATTTT | CASRPPSTDTQYF
TRBJ1-2 | TRBD1 | . | TRBV7-3 | TGTGCCAGCAGCGCTCACAGGGGGCAAGGCTATGGCTACACCTTC | CASSAHRGQGYGYTF
TRBJ1-2 | TRBD1 | . | TRBV11-2 | TGTGCCAGCAACCGCGGACAGGGGGAAGGCTACACCTTC | CASNRGQGEGYTF
TRBJ2-7 | TRBD2 | . | TRBV24-1 | TGTGCCACCAGTGATGCGGGCGGGGGGCTAAAGGACGAGCAGTACTTC | CATSDAGGGLKDEQYF
TRBJ1-1 | . | . | TRBV19 | TGTGCCAGCCATCGGAACACTGAAGCTTTCTTT | CASHRNTEAFF
TRBJ1-1 | TRBD1 | . | TRBV20-1 | TGCAGTGCTGCGGGACAGGAGGGTGAAGCTTTCTTT | CSAAGQEGEAFF
TRBJ2-3 | . | . | TRBV7-2 | TGTGCCAGCAGCTTAGATTTTGCAGGGGGGGGGGATACGCAGTATTTT | CASSLDFAGGGDTQYF
TRBJ2-3 | . | . | TRBV24-1 | TGTGCCACCAGTGACTCCCTCGGGTTAGCGGCAGATACGCAGTATTTT | CATSDSLGLAADTQYF
TRBJ2-5 | . | many | TRBV11-2 | TGTGCCAGCAGCTTAGGGGTAGTGACCCGGGAGACCCAGTACTTC | CASSLGVVTRETQYF
TRBJ1-2 | . | . | TRBV25-1 | TGTGCCAGCAGTGAATCAGACAGACTTAACTATGGCTACACCTTC | CASSESDRLNYGYTF
TRBJ1-1 | . | . | TRBV20-1 | TGCAGTGCTAGAGACGTCCGCAGGAGGAACACTGAAGCTTTCTTT | CSARDVRRRNTEAFF
TRBJ2-5 | TRBD2 | . | TRBV7-2 | TGTGCCAGCAGCCCCTCAGGGGGGCTAGCGGGGGCGACCCAGTACTTC | CASSPSGGLAGATQYF
TRBJ2-7 | TRBD1 | . | TRBV20-1 | TGCAGTGCTAGCGGACAGGGGGCCTACGAGCAGTACTTC | CSASGQGAYEQYF
TRBJ2-2 | . | once | TRBV14 | TGTGCCAGCAGCGACCATCCGTTCGGGGAGCTGTTTTTT | CASSDHPFGELFF
TRBJ2-5 | . | . | TRBV15 | TGTGCCACCAGCAGAGATGGGAGGACCCAGTACTTC | CATSRDGRTQYF
TRBJ2-2 | . | . | TRBV2 | TGTGCCAGCGAAGCCAGTGGAATTGCCGGGGAGCTGTTTTTT | CASEASGIAGELFF
TRBJ2-1 | . | . | TRBV6-9 | TGTGCCAGCACCCATGACTCCCGCAATGAGCAGTCCTTC | CASTHDSRNEQSF
TRBJ2-7 | TRBD2 | once | TRBV7-2 | TGTGCCAGCAGCGGGAGGGCCGCCGAGCAGTACTTC | CASSGRAAEQYF
TRBJ2-7 | TRBD1 | many | TRBV5-6 | TGTGCCAGCAGCCATCCCGGGACAGCCGTCTCCTACGAGCAGTACTTC | CASSHPGTAVSYEQYF
TRBJ1-1 | . | . | TRBV20-1 | TGCAGTGCTAGTAGGGAAGGGACTGAAGCTTTCTTT | CSASREGTEAFF